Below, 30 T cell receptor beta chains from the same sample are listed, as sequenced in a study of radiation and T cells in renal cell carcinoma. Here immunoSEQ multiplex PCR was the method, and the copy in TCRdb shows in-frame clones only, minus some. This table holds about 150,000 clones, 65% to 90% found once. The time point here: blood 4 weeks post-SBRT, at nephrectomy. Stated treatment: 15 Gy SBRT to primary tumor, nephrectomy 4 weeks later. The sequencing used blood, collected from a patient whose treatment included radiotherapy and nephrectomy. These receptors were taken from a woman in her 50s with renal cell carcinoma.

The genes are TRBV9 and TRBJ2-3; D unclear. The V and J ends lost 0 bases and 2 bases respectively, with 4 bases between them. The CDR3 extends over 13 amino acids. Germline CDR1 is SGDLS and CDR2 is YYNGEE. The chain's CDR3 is CASSVELTDTQYF. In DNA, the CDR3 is TGTGCCAGCAGCGTAGAGCTCACAGATACGCAGTATTTT.

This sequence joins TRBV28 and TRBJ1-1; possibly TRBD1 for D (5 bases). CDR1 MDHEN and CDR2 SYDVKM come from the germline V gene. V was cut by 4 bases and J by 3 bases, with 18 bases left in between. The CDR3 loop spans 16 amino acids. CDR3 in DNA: TGTGCCAGCAGTTCGGCGTCGGACACACCGGACACTGAAGCTTTCTTT. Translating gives CASSSASDTPDTEAFF. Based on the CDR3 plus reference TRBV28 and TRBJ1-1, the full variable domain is DVKVTQSSRYLVKRTGEKVFLECVQDMDHENMFWYRQDPGLGLRLIYFSYDVKMKEKGDIPEGYSVSREKKERFSLILESASTNQTSMYLCASSSASDTPDTEAFFGQGTRLTVV.

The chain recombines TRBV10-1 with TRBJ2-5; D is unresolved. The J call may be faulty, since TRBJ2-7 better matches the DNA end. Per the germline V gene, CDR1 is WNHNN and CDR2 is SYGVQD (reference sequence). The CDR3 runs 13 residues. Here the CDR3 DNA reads TGCGCCAGCAGTGGAAATACATTAGGCGAGCAGTACTTC. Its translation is CASSGNTLGEQYF.

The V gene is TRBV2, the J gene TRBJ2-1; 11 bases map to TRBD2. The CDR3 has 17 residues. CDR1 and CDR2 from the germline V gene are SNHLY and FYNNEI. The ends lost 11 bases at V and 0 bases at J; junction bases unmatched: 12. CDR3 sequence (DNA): TGTGCCCCACAGGGACTAGCGGAAGCGAGCTCCTACAATGAGCAGTTCTTC. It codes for CAPQGLAEASSYNEQFF.

The CDR3 region is CASSQESRWVGNSPLHF. Written as DNA, the CDR3 is TGCGCCAGCAGCCAAGAGAGCAGGTGGGTCGGGAATTCACCCCTCCACTTT. V usage is TRBV4-3 and J usage is TRBJ1-6; D is undetermined. V gave up 0 bases and J gave up 7 bases, with 16 bases separating them. The CDR3 is made up of 17 amino acids. Germline V gene sequence: CDR1 LGHNA, CDR2 YSLEER.

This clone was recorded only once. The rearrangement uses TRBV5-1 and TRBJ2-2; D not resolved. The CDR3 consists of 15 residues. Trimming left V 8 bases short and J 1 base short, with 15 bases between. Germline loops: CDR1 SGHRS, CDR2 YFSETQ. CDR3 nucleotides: TGCGCCAGTAACAATCCCTCCGGGAACACCGGGGAGCTGTTTTTT. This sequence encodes CASNNPSGNTGELFF.

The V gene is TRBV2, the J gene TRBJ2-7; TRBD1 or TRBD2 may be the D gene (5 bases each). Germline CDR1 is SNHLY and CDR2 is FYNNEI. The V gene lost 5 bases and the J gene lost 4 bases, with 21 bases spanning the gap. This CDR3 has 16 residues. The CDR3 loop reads CASSPLPGLDRYEQYF. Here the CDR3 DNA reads TGTGCCAGCAGTCCCCTCCCGGGGCTAGATCGTTACGAGCAGTACTTC.

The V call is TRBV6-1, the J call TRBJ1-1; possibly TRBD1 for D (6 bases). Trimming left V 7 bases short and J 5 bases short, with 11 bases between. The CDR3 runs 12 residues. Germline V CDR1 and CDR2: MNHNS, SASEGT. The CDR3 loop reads CASKKDRTEAFF. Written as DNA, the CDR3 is TGTGCCAGCAAGAAAGACAGGACTGAAGCTTTCTTT.

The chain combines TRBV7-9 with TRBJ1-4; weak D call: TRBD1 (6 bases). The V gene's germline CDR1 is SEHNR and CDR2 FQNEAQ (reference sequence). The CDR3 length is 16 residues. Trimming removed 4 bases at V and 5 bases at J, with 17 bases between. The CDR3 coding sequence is TGTGCCAGCAGCTCGGGGCCAGGGGCGCTAAATGAAAAACTGTTTTTT. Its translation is CASSSGPGALNEKLFF.

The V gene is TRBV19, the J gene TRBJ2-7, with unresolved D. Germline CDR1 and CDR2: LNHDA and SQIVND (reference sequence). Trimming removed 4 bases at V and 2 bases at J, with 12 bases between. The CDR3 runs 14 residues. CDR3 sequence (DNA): TGTGCCAGTAGTACCCCCCAGGCAACCTACGAGCAGTACTTC. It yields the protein CASSTPQATYEQYF.

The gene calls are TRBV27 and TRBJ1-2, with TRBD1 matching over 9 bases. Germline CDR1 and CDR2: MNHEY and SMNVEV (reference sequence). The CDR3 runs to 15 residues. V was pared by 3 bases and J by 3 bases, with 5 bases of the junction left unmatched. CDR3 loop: CASSFRDRAYYGYTF. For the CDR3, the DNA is TGTGCCAGCAGTTTTAGGGACAGGGCTTACTATGGCTACACCTTC.

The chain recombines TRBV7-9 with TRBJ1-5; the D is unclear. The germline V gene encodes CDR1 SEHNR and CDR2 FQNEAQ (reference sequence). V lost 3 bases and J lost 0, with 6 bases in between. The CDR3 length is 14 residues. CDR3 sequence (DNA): TGTGCCAGCAGCTTGGGCGATAGCAATCAGCCCCAGCATTTT. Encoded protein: CASSLGDSNQPQHF.

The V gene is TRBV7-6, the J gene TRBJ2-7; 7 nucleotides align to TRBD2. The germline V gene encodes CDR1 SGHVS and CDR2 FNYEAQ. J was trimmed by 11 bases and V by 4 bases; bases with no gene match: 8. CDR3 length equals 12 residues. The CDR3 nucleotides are TGTGCCAGCAGCTCCGGACTAGGCTATAAGTACTTC. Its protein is CASSSGLGYKYF.

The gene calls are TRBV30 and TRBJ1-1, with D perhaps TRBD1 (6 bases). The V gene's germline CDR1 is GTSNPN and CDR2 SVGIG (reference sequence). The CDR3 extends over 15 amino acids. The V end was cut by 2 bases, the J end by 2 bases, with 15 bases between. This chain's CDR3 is CAWSLLGGPNTEAFF. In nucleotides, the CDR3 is TGTGCCTGGAGTCTCCTTGGGGGGCCAAACACTGAAGCTTTCTTT. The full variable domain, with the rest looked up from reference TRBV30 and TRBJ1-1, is SQTIHQWPATLVQPVGSPLSLECTVEGTSNPNLYWYRQAAGRGLQLLFYSVGIGQISSEVPQNLSASRPQDRQFILSSKKLLLSDSGFYLCAWSLLGGPNTEAFFGQGTRLTVV.

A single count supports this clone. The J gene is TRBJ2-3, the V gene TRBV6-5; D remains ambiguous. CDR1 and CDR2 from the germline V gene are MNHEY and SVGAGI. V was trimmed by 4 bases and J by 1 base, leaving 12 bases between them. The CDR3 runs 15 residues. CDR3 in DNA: TGTGCCAGCAGTTCGCGGACGAGCGGCACAGATACGCAGTATTTT. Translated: CASSSRTSGTDTQYF.

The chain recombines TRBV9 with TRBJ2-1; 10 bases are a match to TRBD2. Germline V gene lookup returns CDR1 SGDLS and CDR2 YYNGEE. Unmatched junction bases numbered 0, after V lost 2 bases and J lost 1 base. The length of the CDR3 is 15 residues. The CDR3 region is CASSVGLASYNEQFF. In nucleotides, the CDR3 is TGTGCCAGCAGCGTGGGACTAGCGTCCTACAATGAGCAGTTCTTC.

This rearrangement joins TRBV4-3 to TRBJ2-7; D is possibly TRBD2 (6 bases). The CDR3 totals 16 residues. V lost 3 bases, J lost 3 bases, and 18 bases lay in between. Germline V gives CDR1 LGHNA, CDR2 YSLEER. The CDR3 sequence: CASSHLVGGFIYEQYF. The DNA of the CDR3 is TGCGCCAGCAGCCACTTAGTCGGGGGTTTCATCTACGAGCAGTACTTC.

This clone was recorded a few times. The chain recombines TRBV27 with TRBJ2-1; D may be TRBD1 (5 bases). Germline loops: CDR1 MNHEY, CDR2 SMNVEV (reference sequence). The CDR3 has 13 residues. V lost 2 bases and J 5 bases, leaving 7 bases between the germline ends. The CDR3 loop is CASSLTGNNEQFF. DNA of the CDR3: TGTGCCAGCAGTTTAACAGGAAACAATGAGCAGTTCTTC.

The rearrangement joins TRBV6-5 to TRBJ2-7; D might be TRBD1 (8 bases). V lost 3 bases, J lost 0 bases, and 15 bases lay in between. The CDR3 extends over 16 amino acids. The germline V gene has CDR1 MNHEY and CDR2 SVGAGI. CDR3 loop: CASSYLQGGSSYEQYF. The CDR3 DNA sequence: TGTGCCAGCAGTTATCTACAGGGGGGGAGCTCCTACGAGCAGTACTTC.

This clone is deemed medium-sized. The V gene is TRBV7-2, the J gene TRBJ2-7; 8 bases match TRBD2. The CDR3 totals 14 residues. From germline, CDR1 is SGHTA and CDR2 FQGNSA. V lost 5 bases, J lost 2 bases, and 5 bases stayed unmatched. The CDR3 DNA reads TGTGCCAGCAGCCTCGGACTAGCCCCCTACGAGCAGTACTTC. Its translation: CASSLGLAPYEQYF.

The CDR3 loop is CASSSTQETQYF. In DNA form, the CDR3 reads TGTGCCAGCAGTTCCACCCAGGAGACCCAGTACTTC. The chain carries TRBV27 and TRBJ2-5; D is ambiguous. V was pared by 4 bases and J by 5 bases, with 8 bases between. CDR1 and CDR2 from the germline V gene are MNHEY and SMNVEV (reference sequence). The CDR3 has 12 amino acids.

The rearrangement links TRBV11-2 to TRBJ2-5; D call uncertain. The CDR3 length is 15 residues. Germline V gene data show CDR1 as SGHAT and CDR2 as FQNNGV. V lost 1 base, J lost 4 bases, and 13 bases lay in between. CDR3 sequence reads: CASSLVGLVRETQYF. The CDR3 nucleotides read TGTGCCAGCAGCTTAGTGGGCTTGGTCAGAGAGACCCAGTACTTC.

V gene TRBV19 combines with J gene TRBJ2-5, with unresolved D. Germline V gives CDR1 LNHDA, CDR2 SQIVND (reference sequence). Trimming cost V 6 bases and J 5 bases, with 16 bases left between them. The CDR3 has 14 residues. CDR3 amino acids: CASRTGRDVETQYF. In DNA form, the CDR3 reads TGTGCCAGTAGAACTGGTAGGGATGTGGAGACCCAGTACTTC.

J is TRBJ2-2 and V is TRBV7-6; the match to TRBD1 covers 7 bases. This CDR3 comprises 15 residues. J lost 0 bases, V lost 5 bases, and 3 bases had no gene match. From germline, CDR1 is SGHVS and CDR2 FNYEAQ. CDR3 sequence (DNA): TGTGCCAGCAGCCGTGGGACAGCGAACACCGGGGAGCTGTTTTTT. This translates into CASSRGTANTGELFF.

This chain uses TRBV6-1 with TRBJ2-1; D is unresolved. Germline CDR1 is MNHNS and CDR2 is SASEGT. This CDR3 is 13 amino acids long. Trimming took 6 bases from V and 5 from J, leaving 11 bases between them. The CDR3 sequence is CASSSTRNNEQFF. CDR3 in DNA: TGTGCCAGCAGCTCAACACGTAACAATGAGCAGTTCTTC.

The CDR3 region has the DNA TGCGCCAGCAGTGATGGGAGCGGTTCCCTTTACGAGCAGTACTTC. Encoded protein: CASSDGSGSLYEQYF. The gene calls are TRBV10-2 and TRBJ2-7, with a possible D match to TRBD2 (5 bases). The CDR3 length is 15 residues. Trimming removed 3 bases at V and 4 bases at J, with 16 bases between. Germline CDR1 reads WSHSY; CDR2 reads SAAADI.

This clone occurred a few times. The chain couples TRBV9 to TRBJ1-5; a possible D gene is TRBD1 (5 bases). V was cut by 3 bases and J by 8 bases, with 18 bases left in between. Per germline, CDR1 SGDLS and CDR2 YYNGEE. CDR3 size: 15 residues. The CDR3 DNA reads TGTGCCAGCAGCGCAAGTGGGGCCCCCACCGAGCCCCAGCATTTT. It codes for CASSASGAPTEPQHF.

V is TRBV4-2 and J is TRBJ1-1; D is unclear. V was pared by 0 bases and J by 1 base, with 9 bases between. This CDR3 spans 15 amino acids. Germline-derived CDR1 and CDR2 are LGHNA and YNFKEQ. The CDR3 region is CASSQDGWGNTEAFF. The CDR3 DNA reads TGTGCCAGCAGCCAAGATGGGTGGGGGAACACTGAAGCTTTCTTT.

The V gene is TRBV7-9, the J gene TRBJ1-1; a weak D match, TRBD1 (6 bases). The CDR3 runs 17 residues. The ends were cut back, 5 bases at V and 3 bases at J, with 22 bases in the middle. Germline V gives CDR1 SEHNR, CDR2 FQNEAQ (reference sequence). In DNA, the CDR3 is TGTGCCAGCAGCCCCCGGCAGGGGAGCGGATTGGACACTGAAGCTTTCTTT. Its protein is CASSPRQGSGLDTEAFF. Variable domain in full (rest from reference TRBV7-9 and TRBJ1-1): DTGVSQNPRHKITKRGQNVTFRCDPISEHNRLYWYRQTLGQGPEFLTYFQNEAQLEKSRLLSDRFSAERPKGSFSTLEIQRTEQGDSAMYLCASSPRQGSGLDTEAFFGQGTRLTVV.

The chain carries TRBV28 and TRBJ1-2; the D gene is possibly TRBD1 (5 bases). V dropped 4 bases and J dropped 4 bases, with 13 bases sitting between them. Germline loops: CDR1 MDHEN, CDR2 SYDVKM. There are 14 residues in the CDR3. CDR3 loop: CASSSTGTGYGYTF. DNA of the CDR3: TGTGCCAGCAGTTCCACCGGGACGGGCTATGGCTACACCTTC.